Each of the 30 T cell receptor beta chains below was sequenced from the same sample in a study of CD8+CD57+ T cells in acquired aplastic anemia. CDR3 and TCR beta VDJ profiling relied on genomic DNA as the template. TCRdb independently ran MiXCR on the reads; one entry per CDR3 protein. The data show about 110,000 distinct CDR3 sequences, 50% to 65% seen once. Sequencing was carried out using sorted CD4+, CD8+, or CD8+CD57+ T cells (not recorded which) from PBMCs. These receptors all come from a human donor in good health, serving as a control.

This clonotype was seen at least ten times. The V call is TRBV4-1, the J call TRBJ2-5, with D uncertain. Per germline, CDR1 MGHRA and CDR2 YSYEKL. V was pared by 4 bases and J by 4 bases, with 19 bases between. This CDR3 spans 16 amino acids. CDR3 region: CASSPGPGLIAETQYF. DNA for the CDR3: TGCGCCAGCAGCCCGGGCCCCGGTTTGATAGCAGAGACCCAGTACTTC.

This chain links TRBV14 with TRBJ1-1; D perhaps matches TRBD1 (5 bases). The germline gives CDR1 SGHDN, CDR2 FVKESK. The germline V and J ends were trimmed by 7 bases and 0 bases, with 6 bases remaining between them. The CDR3 extends over 12 amino acids. The CDR3 loop is CASTGLNTEAFF. In nucleotides, the CDR3 is TGTGCCAGCACAGGGTTGAACACTGAAGCTTTCTTT.

This chain uses TRBV2 with TRBJ2-5; D ambiguous. Germline V CDR1 and CDR2: SNHLY, FYNNEI. The V gene lost 4 bases and the J gene lost 5 bases, with 11 bases spanning the gap. This CDR3 has 13 residues. CDR3 sequence (DNA): TGTGCCAGCAGTGTTAGTGTCCCCGAGACCCAGTACTTC. Its translation: CASSVSVPETQYF.

The V call is TRBV15, the J call TRBJ1-5; D uncertain. From germline, CDR1 is LNHNV and CDR2 YYDKDF (reference sequence). The CDR3 is made up of 14 amino acids. V was trimmed by 3 bases and J by 5 bases, leaving 11 bases between them. The CDR3 sequence: CATSSLGRDQPQHF. CDR3 coding DNA: TGTGCCACCAGCAGCTTGGGCCGGGATCAGCCCCAGCATTTT.

This clonotype has at least ten counts. J is TRBJ2-7 and V is TRBV24-1, with 7 nucleotides matching TRBD1. J was trimmed by 5 bases and V by 7 bases; bases with no gene match: 4. The CDR3 contains 12 residues. Germline V gene lookup returns CDR1 KGHDR and CDR2 SFDVKD. The CDR3 DNA is TGTGCCACCAGCTGGACAGGAGACGAGCAGTACTTC. This codes for CATSWTGDEQYF.

A few counts support this clonotype. The genes are TRBV10-3 and TRBJ2-3; D may be TRBD2 (6 bases). Trimming stripped 7 bases from V and 0 bases from J, with 11 bases between. Germline CDR1 is ENHRY and CDR2 is SYGVKD. The CDR3 extends over 14 amino acids. The CDR3 DNA sequence: TGTGCCATCACCACTAGCCCCAGCACAGATACGCAGTATTTT. The encoded protein is CAITTSPSTDTQYF.

This clonotype has at least ten counts. The V and J genes are TRBV10-2 and TRBJ1-3, with no clear D. Germline CDR1 and CDR2: WSHSY and SAAADI. The CDR3 is 14 residues long. V dropped 7 bases and J dropped 2 bases, with 12 bases sitting between them. The CDR3 region has the DNA TGCGCCAGCATAGACTTTGAAGCTGGAAACACCATATATTTT. Protein: CASIDFEAGNTIYF.

V usage is TRBV29-1 and J usage is TRBJ2-2; no clear D. This CDR3 is 13 amino acids long. CDR1 and CDR2 from the germline V gene are SQVTM and ANQGSEA. V lost 3 bases, J lost 4 bases, and 9 bases lay in between. The CDR3 nucleotides are TGCAGCGTTGATTTGGCGGCCACCGGGGAGCTGTTTTTT. Amino acid sequence: CSVDLAATGELFF.

This clonotype has a count of ten or more. The chain has TRBV10-1 and TRBJ2-5; 11 positions match TRBD2. V trimming: 8 bases; J trimming: 2 bases; junction bases outside the gene matches: 10. The CDR3 spans 16 residues. The germline V gene encodes CDR1 WNHNN and CDR2 SYGVQD (reference sequence). The DNA of the CDR3 is TGCGCCAGCGGCGAGACTAGCGGGGCCACTCAAGAGACCCAGTACTTC. It is translated as CASGETSGATQETQYF.

The V call is TRBV6-5, the J call TRBJ1-2, with D tentatively TRBD1 (5 bases). The length of the CDR3 is 14 residues. Germline V lookup: CDR1 MNHEY, CDR2 SVGAGI. The CDR3 loop is CTNSYSGTSYGYTF. CDR3 sequence (DNA): TGTACCAACAGTTACTCGGGGACCAGCTATGGCTACACCTTC.

Concerning this clonotype: Germline and junction disagree at one end, which may indicate a read error. The chain's CDR3 is CDSSLDVPGQLYEQYF. In DNA, the CDR3 is TGTGACAGCAGCTTAGACGTCCCGGGACAGCTCTACGAGCAGTACTTC. V is TRBV11-1 and J is TRBJ2-7; TRBD1 agrees at 7 bases. Germline V lookup: CDR1 SGHAT, CDR2 FQDESV (reference sequence). The CDR3 is made up of 16 amino acids.

This chain connects TRBV7-3 to TRBJ1-6, with a tentative D call TRBD1 (6 bases). Germline V CDR1 and CDR2: SGHTA, FQGTGA. The CDR3 is 15 amino acids. Between the trimmed V and J ends, which lost 6 bases and 6 bases, there was a span of 15 bases. The CDR3 protein is CASSPRGQSNSPLHF. The DNA for the CDR3 is TGTGCCAGCAGTCCTCGCGGACAGAGTAATTCACCCCTCCACTTT.

The chain uses TRBV25-1 and TRBJ1-3; D is possibly TRBD1 (5 bases). The CDR3 covers 15 residues. V gave up 6 bases and J gave up 8 bases, with 20 bases separating them. Looked up from germline, CDR1 is MGHDK and CDR2 is SYGVNS. CDR3 nucleotides: TGTGCCAGCAGAGGGGACGACCGCTATGGCTACACCATATATTTT. This encodes CASRGDDRYGYTIYF.

The rearrangement joins TRBV20-1 to TRBJ2-7; possible D gene TRBD1, 6 bases. The CDR3 is 16 residues long. Germline CDR1 and CDR2: DFQATT and SNEGSKA (reference sequence). Trimming cost V 6 bases and J 4 bases, with 25 bases left between them. The CDR3 region has the DNA TGCAGTGCCAGCAGCTTAGTCCCGGGACAAGATTACGAGCAGTACTTC. Protein: CSASSLVPGQDYEQYF.

This clonotype occurred many times. The chain uses TRBV4-3 and TRBJ2-7, with 11 bases identical to TRBD1. V was pared by 2 bases and J by 1 base, with 4 bases of the junction left unmatched. CDR1 is LGHNA, CDR2 YSLEER, per germline. The CDR3 sequence is 16 residues long. The CDR3 spells CASSQTGTGGSYEQYF. CDR3 sequence (DNA): TGCGCCAGCAGCCAAACCGGGACAGGGGGATCCTACGAGCAGTACTTC.

In its sample, this clonotype was seen once. The genes are TRBV15 and TRBJ2-7, with TRBD1 matching 9 bases. In germline, CDR1 is LNHNV, CDR2 YYDKDF (reference sequence). This CDR3 is 15 amino acids long. With 0 bases clipped from V and 5 bases from J, the junction kept 5 bases outside the gene matches. The CDR3 sequence is CATSREGTGPNEQYF. The CDR3 DNA sequence: TGTGCCACCAGCAGAGAAGGGACAGGGCCAAACGAGCAGTACTTC.

In its sample, this clonotype was seen many times. The chain recombines TRBV7-9 with TRBJ1-2, with 8 bases that match TRBD1. Trimming cost V 4 bases and J 3 bases; bases outside gene matches: 7. This CDR3 contains 15 residues. CDR1 is SEHNR, CDR2 FQNEAQ, per germline (reference sequence). CDR3 residues: CASSSTDREYYGYTF. The CDR3, as DNA: TGTGCCAGCAGCTCCACGGACAGGGAGTACTATGGCTACACCTTC.

The rearrangement links TRBV19 to TRBJ1-2; 8 nucleotides align to TRBD1. CDR3 size: 15 residues. With 6 bases clipped from V and 3 bases from J, the junction kept 9 bases outside the gene matches. Germline V gene lookup returns CDR1 LNHDA and CDR2 SQIVND (reference sequence). In DNA form, the CDR3 reads TGTGCCAGTAGCAACGACAGGGGTTTATACTATGGCTACACCTTC. It encodes CASSNDRGLYYGYTF.

This CDR3 reads CASRAGLYGYTF. In DNA, the CDR3 is TGTGCCAGCAGAGCAGGGTTGTATGGCTACACCTTC. This chain joins TRBV25-1 and TRBJ1-2, with D tentatively TRBD1 (5 bases). The V gene's germline CDR1 is MGHDK and CDR2 SYGVNS. This CDR3 has 12 amino acids. With 6 bases removed from V and 5 bases from J, the gap between germline ends came to 10 bases.

The rearrangement uses TRBV6-5 and TRBJ1-2, with D unclear. The CDR3 is 13 amino acids. Trimming took 2 bases from V and 8 from J, leaving 12 bases between them. Germline CDR1 is MNHEY and CDR2 is SVGAGI. The CDR3 protein is CASSYRRQYGYTF. In DNA form, the CDR3 reads TGTGCCAGCAGTTACCGCCGGCAGTACGGCTACACCTTC.

This clonotype was detected a few times. The chain links TRBV30 to TRBJ2-3, with 10 bases lining up with TRBD1. Germline V gene lookup returns CDR1 GTSNPN and CDR2 SVGIG (reference sequence). The CDR3 has 16 residues. V was pared by 0 bases and J by 3 bases, with 6 bases of the junction left unmatched. The CDR3 spells CAWSVIGTGVTDTQYF. As DNA, the CDR3 is TGTGCCTGGAGTGTAATAGGGACAGGGGTTACAGATACGCAGTATTTT. Full variable domain (missing parts from reference TRBV30 and TRBJ2-3): SQTIHQWPATLVQPVGSPLSLECTVEGTSNPNLYWYRQAAGRGLQLLFYSVGIGQISSEVPQNLSASRPQDRQFILSSKKLLLSDSGFYLCAWSVIGTGVTDTQYFGPGTRLTVL.

This clonotype was picked up one time. The CDR3 spells CASAFQETQYF. The DNA of the CDR3 is TGTGCCAGCGCCTTTCAAGAGACCCAGTACTTC. The J gene is TRBJ2-5, the V gene TRBV7-9; D not certain. The CDR3 length is 11 residues. In germline, CDR1 is SEHNR, CDR2 FQNEAQ (reference sequence). V was cut by 8 bases and J by 2 bases, with 6 bases left in between.

This chain joins TRBV9 and TRBJ2-1; TRBD2 matches at 14 bases. V lost 0 bases and J lost 12; bases outside the gene matches: 5. This CDR3 spans 15 amino acids. CDR1 and CDR2 (germline): SGDLS, YYNGEE. This chain's CDR3 is CASSVETSGGAMQFF. In DNA, the CDR3 is TGTGCCAGCAGCGTAGAGACTAGCGGGGGGGCCATGCAGTTCTTC.

The rearrangement links TRBV5-6 to TRBJ1-4; D is ambiguous. The CDR3 is 16 amino acids. The V end was cut by 0 bases, the J end by 4 bases, with 13 bases between. From germline, CDR1 is SGHDT and CDR2 YYEEEE. For the CDR3, the DNA is TGTGCCAGCAGCTTGGCCAGAGGGCGCGATAATGAAAAACTGTTTTTT. This codes for CASSLARGRDNEKLFF. Full variable domain (missing parts from reference TRBV5-6 and TRBJ1-4): DAGVTQSPTHLIKTRGQQVTLRCSPKSGHDTVSWYQQALGQGPQFIFQYYEEEERQRGNFPDRFSGHQFPNYSSELNVNALLLGDSALYLCASSLARGRDNEKLFFGSGTQLSVL.

V is TRBV19 and J is TRBJ1-4, with no clear D. V gave up 4 bases and J gave up 2 bases, with 17 bases separating them. Per germline, CDR1 LNHDA and CDR2 SQIVND (reference sequence). The CDR3 is 17 residues long. CDR3 nucleotide sequence: TGTGCCAGTAGTAAAGAAGGCCCTATAGGGACTAATGAAAAACTGTTTTTT. It translates to CASSKEGPIGTNEKLFF.

The gene calls are TRBV19 and TRBJ2-3, with TRBD2 matching over 10 bases. The CDR3 consists of 19 residues. The junction had 16 bases not matched to a gene; V was cut back by 7 bases and J by 0 bases. CDR1 LNHDA and CDR2 SQIVND come from the germline V gene (reference sequence). CDR3 loop: CASMDLRTSGLISTDTQYF. CDR3 DNA sequence: TGTGCCAGTATGGATTTGAGGACTAGCGGCTTAATTAGCACAGATACGCAGTATTTT.

This clonotype was observed at least ten times. The chain is built from TRBV12-3 or TRBV12-4 and TRBJ1-1, with D uncertain. V dropped 3 bases and J dropped 1 base, with 6 bases sitting between them. The CDR3 sequence is 13 residues long. DNA for the CDR3: TGTGCCAGCAGTTTTGGTGGGAACACTGAAGCTTTCTTT. The encoded protein is CASSFGGNTEAFF.

DNA for the CDR3: TGTGCCACCAGGGGACAGATTCAAGAGACCCAGTACTTC. Its protein product is CATRGQIQETQYF. The rearrangement links TRBV15 to TRBJ2-5, with TRBD1 identical over 7 bases. This CDR3 region has 13 residues. The trim removed 6 bases at V and 2 bases at J, leaving 3 bases unmatched. Germline V gene sequence: CDR1 LNHNV, CDR2 YYDKDF (reference sequence).

This clonotype has at least ten counts. The rearrangement joins TRBV27 to TRBJ2-7, with TRBD1 as a possible D gene (6 bases). The CDR3 is 14 amino acids. Germline CDR1 MNHEY, CDR2 SMNVEV (reference sequence). V was clipped by 4 bases and J by 6 bases, with 16 bases between them. The CDR3 coding sequence is TGTGCCAGCAGTTGGGGGCGGCGAGCGATCGAGCAGTACTTC. Protein product: CASSWGRRAIEQYF.

At least ten counts were recorded for this clonotype. The chain is built from TRBV11-2 and TRBJ1-1; D is uncertain. In germline, CDR1 is SGHAT, CDR2 FQNNGV. The germline V and J ends were trimmed by 0 bases and 10 bases, with 15 bases remaining between them. The CDR3 contains 14 residues. CDR3 region: CASSLDDTALRAFF. The CDR3 coding sequence is TGTGCCAGCAGCTTAGACGACACCGCGCTGCGAGCTTTCTTT. Based on the CDR3 plus reference TRBV11-2 and TRBJ1-1, the full variable domain is EAGVAQSPRYKIIEKRQSVAFWCNPISGHATLYWYQQILGQGPKLLIQFQNNGVVDDSQLPKDRFSAERLKGVDSTLKIQPAKLEDSAVYLCASSLDDTALRAFFGQGTRLTVV.